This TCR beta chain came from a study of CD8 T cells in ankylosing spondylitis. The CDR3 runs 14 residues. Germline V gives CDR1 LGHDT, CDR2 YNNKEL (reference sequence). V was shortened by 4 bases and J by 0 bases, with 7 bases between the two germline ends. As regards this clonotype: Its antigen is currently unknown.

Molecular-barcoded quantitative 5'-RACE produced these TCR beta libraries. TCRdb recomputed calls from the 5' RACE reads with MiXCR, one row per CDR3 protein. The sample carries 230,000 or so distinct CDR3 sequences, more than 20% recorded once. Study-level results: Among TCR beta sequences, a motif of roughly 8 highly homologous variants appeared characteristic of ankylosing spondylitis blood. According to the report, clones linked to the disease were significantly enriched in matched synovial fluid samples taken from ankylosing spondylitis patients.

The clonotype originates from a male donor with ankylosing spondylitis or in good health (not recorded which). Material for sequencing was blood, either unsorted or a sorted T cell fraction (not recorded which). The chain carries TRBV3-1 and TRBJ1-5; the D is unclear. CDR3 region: CASSPSDSNQPQHF. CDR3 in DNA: TGTGCCAGCAGCCCCTCCGATAGCAATCAGCCCCAGCATTTT.